This T cell receptor (beta chain) was identified in a study of OX40 agonist ivuxolimab in advanced cancers. Study findings and constraints: The study found that CD8+ T cells averaged more expanded clones than CD4+. The study found among the lowest clonal expansion in partial responders at 0.1-3.0 mg/kg. Normalized expansion of T-cell clones was also low for some nonresponders.

Blood sampling was done at baseline, cycle 4 day 1, and cycle 7 day 1. TCRdb keeps only in-frame clones here, not all; method: immunoSEQ multiplex PCR. The sample includes 70,000 to 95,000 clones, roughly 84% of them seen just once. Details on this clone: The target antigen is unknown.

Trimming stripped 8 bases from V and 4 bases from J, with 8 bases between. Germline V gene lookup returns CDR1 MNHEY and CDR2 SVGAGI. The CDR3 covers 11 residues. The chain has TRBV6-5 and TRBJ1-2, with D hard to call. The sequencing here drew on CD4+ or CD8+ T cells sorted from blood, taken in a trial of the OX40 agonist ivuxolimab. The receptor was isolated from an adult with an advanced solid tumor such as melanoma, head and neck, liver or kidney cancer. Here the CDR3 DNA reads TGTGCCAGCGGGTGGGTCTATGGCTACACCTTC. Encoded protein: CASGWVYGYTF.